The TCR beta chain under discussion was sequenced for a study of blood T cell repertoires in COVID-19. Study-wide context: The United States, Italy and Spain were the sources of the acute and convalescent COVID-19 samples.

With 2 bases removed from V and 0 bases from J, the gap between germline ends came to 11 bases. The germline V gene encodes CDR1 LNHDA and CDR2 SQIVND (reference sequence). This CDR3 spans 16 amino acids. Study processing details: Reference gene primer amplification yielded estimated nucleated cell counts. Profiled with immunoSEQ multiplex PCR; TCRdb holds only in-frame clones, not every one. V and J calls and clone size are those listed in that table; D and trimming were worked out from the DNA. The table includes roughly 250,000 clones, around 80% detected once. The clonotype comes from a woman aged 80 or older with acute or convalescent COVID-19. Sequencing input: peripheral blood. The chain recombines TRBV19 with TRBJ1-5, with a weak D call TRBD1 (5 bases). This CDR3 reads CASSIWSGHSNQPQHF. As DNA, the CDR3 is TGTGCCAGTAGTATATGGTCCGGACATAGCAATCAGCCCCAGCATTTT. Based on the CDR3 plus reference TRBV19 and TRBJ1-5, the full variable domain is DGGITQSPKYLFRKEGQNVTLSCEQNLNHDAMYWYRQDPGQGLRLIYYSQIVNDFQKGDIAEGYSVSREKKESFPLTVTSAQKNPTAFYLCASSIWSGHSNQPQHFGDGTRLSIL.